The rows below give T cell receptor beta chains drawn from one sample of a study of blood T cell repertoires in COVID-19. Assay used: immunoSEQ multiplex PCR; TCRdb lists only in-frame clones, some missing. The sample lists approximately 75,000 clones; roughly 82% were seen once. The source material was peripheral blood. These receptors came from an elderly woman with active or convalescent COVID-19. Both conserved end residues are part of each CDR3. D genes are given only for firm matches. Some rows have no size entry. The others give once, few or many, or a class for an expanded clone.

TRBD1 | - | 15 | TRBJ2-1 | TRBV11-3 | CASSTGQEPYNEQFF | TGTGCCAGCAGCACCGGACAGGAACCGTACAATGAGCAGTTCTTC
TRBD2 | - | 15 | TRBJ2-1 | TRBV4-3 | CASSQDGRLANEQFF | TGCGCCAGCAGCCAAGATGGACGACTAGCGAATGAGCAGTTCTTC
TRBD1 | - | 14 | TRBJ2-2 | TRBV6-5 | CASSIGTDHGELFF | TGTGCCAGCAGTATCGGGACAGACCACGGGGAGCTGTTTTTT
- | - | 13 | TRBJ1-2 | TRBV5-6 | CASSFNAPYGYTF | TGTGCCAGCAGCTTCAATGCGCCCTATGGCTACACCTTC
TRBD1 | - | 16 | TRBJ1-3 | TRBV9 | CASSLLGTDSGNTIYF | TGTGCCAGCAGCCTCCTCGGGACAGACTCTGGAAACACCATATATTTT
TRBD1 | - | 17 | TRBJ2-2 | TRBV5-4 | CASSQGTGTVNTGELFF | TGTGCCAGCAGCCAGGGGACCGGGACAGTGAACACCGGGGAGCTGTTTTTT
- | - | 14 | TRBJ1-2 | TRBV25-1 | CASSNPGGTDGYTF | TGTGCCAGCTCTAACCCCGGGGGGACGGATGGCTACACCTTC
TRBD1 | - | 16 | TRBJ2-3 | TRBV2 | CASSGTGTAEGDTQYF | TGTGCCAGCAGCGGTACCGGGACAGCTGAGGGAGATACGCAGTATTTT
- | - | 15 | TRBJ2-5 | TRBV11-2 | CASSLDGPPGETQYF | TGTGCCAGCAGCTTAGACGGCCCCCCGGGGGAGACCCAGTACTTC
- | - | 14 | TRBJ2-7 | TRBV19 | CASTQRRGDYEQYF | TGTGCCAGTACCCAAAGGCGCGGGGACTACGAGCAGTACTTC
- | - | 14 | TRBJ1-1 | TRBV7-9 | CASSLSGSHTEAFF | TGTGCCAGCAGCTTATCGGGTTCCCACACTGAAGCTTTCTTT
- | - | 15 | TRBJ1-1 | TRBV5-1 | CASSLANGVNTEAFF | TGCGCCAGCAGCTTGGCCAACGGGGTGAACACTGAAGCTTTCTTT
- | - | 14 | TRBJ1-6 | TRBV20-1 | CSASWGLDNSPLHF | TGCAGTGCTAGTTGGGGCTTAGATAATTCACCCCTCCACTTT
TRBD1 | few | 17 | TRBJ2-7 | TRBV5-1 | CASSLYPGGGPAYEQYF | TGCGCCAGCAGCTTATACCCAGGGGGCGGCCCGGCTTACGAGCAGTACTTC
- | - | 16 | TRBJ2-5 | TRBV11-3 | CASSRGGGYVKETQYF | TGTGCCAGCAGCCGAGGGGGGGGCTATGTAAAAGAGACCCAGTACTTC
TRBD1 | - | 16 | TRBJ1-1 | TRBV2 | CASRGDLGTGAREAFF | TGTGCCAGCAGAGGGGATTTGGGGACAGGGGCACGGGAAGCTTTCTTT
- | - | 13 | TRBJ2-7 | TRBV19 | CASSIGGRDEQYF | TGTGCCAGTAGTATAGGGGGCAGGGACGAGCAGTACTTC
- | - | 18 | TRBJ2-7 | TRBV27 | CASSLSWFQGSLTYEQYF | TGTGCCAGCAGTTTATCGTGGTTCCAGGGGTCGTTGACCTACGAGCAGTACTTC
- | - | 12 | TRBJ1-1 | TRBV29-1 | CSGGLGVTEAFF | TGCAGCGGGGGCCTCGGGGTGACTGAAGCTTTCTTT
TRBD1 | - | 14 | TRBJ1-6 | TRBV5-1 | CASSVTGDNSPLHF | TGCGCCAGCAGCGTAACAGGGGATAATTCACCCCTCCACTTT
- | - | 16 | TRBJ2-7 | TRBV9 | CASSRGSDRSSYEQYF | TGTGCCAGCAGCCGGGGGTCGGACAGGTCCTCCTACGAGCAGTACTTC
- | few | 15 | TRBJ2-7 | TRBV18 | CASSPPGQSGYEQYF | TGTGCCAGCTCACCACCTGGACAGTCGGGCTACGAGCAGTACTTC
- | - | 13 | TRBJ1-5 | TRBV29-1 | CSVLPGGNQPQHF | TGCAGCGTTCTCCCAGGGGGCAATCAGCCCCAGCATTTT
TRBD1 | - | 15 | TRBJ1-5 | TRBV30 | CAWSVSGTVNQPQHF | TGTGCCTGGAGTGTGTCCGGGACAGTCAATCAGCCCCAGCATTTT
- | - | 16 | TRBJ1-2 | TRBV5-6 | CASSLVDRHTNYGYTF | TGTGCCAGCAGCTTGGTCGACAGGCACACTAACTATGGCTACACCTTC
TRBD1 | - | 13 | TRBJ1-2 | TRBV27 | CASSQTGRYGYTF | TGTGCCAGCAGTCAGACAGGGAGATATGGCTACACCTTC
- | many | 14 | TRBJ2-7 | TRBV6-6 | CAIRGTPRSYEQYF | TGTGCCATCAGAGGGACACCGCGATCCTACGAGCAGTACTTC